This T cell receptor (beta chain) was identified during a study of regulatory dendritic cells for organ transplantation. Sorted subsets were CFSE-labeled and cultured roughly five days with allogeneic dendritic cells. Naive CD45RA+ and memory CD45RO+ CD4+ or CD8+ T cells were FACS-sorted. As for this clone: What it recognizes is unknown.

V was clipped by 1 base and J by 3 bases, with 10 bases between them. CDR3 size: 14 residues. Germline V gives CDR1 MNHEY, CDR2 SVGAGI. Study-wide results and limits: Regulatory dendritic cells appeared to expand memory CD8+ clones less than mature ones. Considerable individual heterogeneity was seen in alloreactive memory CD8+ T cells. The most alloreactive TCR clonotypes were found in resting memory CD8+ cells.

Clones were sequenced by immunoSEQ multiplex PCR, and TCRdb holds only the in-frame ones, with some missing. The table shows about 12,000 clones, with about three fifths occurring only once. The chain combines TRBV6-5 with TRBJ2-7; D possibly corresponds to TRBD2 (5 bases). Source material: naive CD8+ T cells from blood cultured with dendritic cells. Documented subset: CD45RA+ naive T cells. The source of this sequence is a human donor in good health. The CDR3 DNA follows: TGTGCCAGCAGTTACTACGGGGTAAACTACGAGCAGTACTTC. It is translated as CASSYYGVNYEQYF.